The next 8 T cell receptor beta chains were all read from a single sample in a study of response to subunit inactivated influenza vaccine. TCRdb re-analysed the RT-PCR reads in MiXCR, keeping a single row per CDR3 protein. The table shows fewer than 600,000 distinct CDR3 sequences, with 6.5% to 8% occurring only once. Source: PBMCs from blood, taken around 25 months after vaccination. Every receptor here comes from a man aged 45-69 years who received an inactivated influenza vaccine.

The gene calls are TRBV7-2 and TRBJ2-7; TRBD2 matches 7 bases. V was clipped by 1 base and J by 4 bases; unmatched bases: 4. The germline V gene encodes CDR1 SGHTA and CDR2 FQGNSA. The CDR3 has 14 residues. CDR3 coding DNA: TGTGCCAGCAGCTTAGTTGGCGGGAGATACGAGCAGTACTTC. This sequence encodes CASSLVGGRYEQYF.

The V call is TRBV30, the J call TRBJ2-3; D might be TRBD2 (6 bases). The CDR3 has 15 residues. V was pared by 0 bases and J by 5 bases, with 15 bases between. CDR1 and CDR2 from the germline V gene are GTSNPN and SVGIG (reference sequence). The CDR3, as DNA: TGTGCCTGGAGTGTAGCGGCGGGGTGGAGAGATACGCAGTATTTT. Its translation: CAWSVAAGWRDTQYF.

The sample holds a few counts of this clonotype. The rearrangement uses TRBV5-1 and TRBJ1-2; D uncertain. V shed 4 bases and J shed 7 bases, with 11 bases lying between them. This CDR3 has 12 amino acids. Germline V lookup: CDR1 SGHRS, CDR2 YFSETQ. CDR3 coding DNA: TGCGCCAGCAGCGGAGGGTACGGTGGCTACACCTTC. This codes for CASSGGYGGYTF.

The table lists this clonotype with a few counts. This chain joins TRBV4-3 and TRBJ2-3, with 9 bases lining up with TRBD1. The CDR3 is 16 amino acids. The germline V gene has CDR1 LGHNA and CDR2 YSLEER. J gave up 2 bases and V 0 bases, and 3 bases lay outside the gene matches. The CDR3 DNA follows: TGCGCCAGCAGCCAAGAAGGGACAGGGTTCACAGATACGCAGTATTTT. This gives the protein CASSQEGTGFTDTQYF.

In its sample, this clonotype was seen a few times. The chain uses TRBV29-1 and TRBJ2-1; D perhaps matches TRBD2 (7 bases). The V end lost 4 bases, the J end lost 6 bases, and 16 bases lay between the germline ends. There are 14 residues in the CDR3. Per the germline V gene, CDR1 is SQVTM and CDR2 is ANQGSEA. The CDR3 here is CSVVRQGRVNEQFF. Written as DNA, the CDR3 is TGCAGCGTTGTAAGGCAGGGGAGGGTCAATGAGCAGTTCTTC.

This clonotype was counted between two and nine times. The CDR3 bases are TGTGCCAGCACCCTAGGGGGGGCCGACTTGAACACTGAAGCTTTCTTT. This codes for CASTLGGADLNTEAFF. This sequence joins TRBV7-9 and TRBJ1-1; a weak D match, TRBD1 (6 bases). This CDR3 contains 16 residues. The germline V gene encodes CDR1 SEHNR and CDR2 FQNEAQ (reference sequence). Trimming took 7 bases from V and 0 from J, leaving 18 bases between them.

This clonotype was detected a few times. The chain combines TRBV20-1 with TRBJ2-3; no clear D. The CDR3 runs 14 residues. V was trimmed by 0 bases and J by 0 bases, leaving 7 bases between them. Germline V lookup: CDR1 DFQATT, CDR2 SNEGSKA (reference sequence). CDR3 in amino acids: CSAREPRSTDTQYF. The CDR3 nucleotides are TGCAGTGCTAGAGAACCTCGTAGCACAGATACGCAGTATTTT.

This clonotype turned up a few times. The chain recombines TRBV7-9 with TRBJ1-4, with TRBD1 as a possible D gene (6 bases). The CDR3 runs 15 residues. The germline V gene encodes CDR1 SEHNR and CDR2 FQNEAQ (reference sequence). The V end was cut by 3 bases, the J end by 8 bases, with 16 bases between. The DNA of the CDR3 is TGTGCCAGCAGCTTGAGTGGGGCGCAGGGGGAAAAACTGTTTTTT. Amino acids: CASSLSGAQGEKLFF.